This record looks at one T cell receptor beta chain sequence and its context. Its antigen is unknown. PCR was performed a second time for roughly 7 to 12 cycles using a sample-barcoded 5' primer and a J-beta primer mix. Each CDR3 protein gets one entry after TCRdb re-called the 5' RACE reads with MiXCR. The data contain roughly 800,000 distinct CDR3 sequences, 25% of them singletons. The data were taken from a study of blood T cells in healthy people across ages. Study-level points and caveats: The fall in TCR beta diversity per million T cells was roughly linear with age.

This CDR3 has 15 amino acids. Germline V gene lookup returns CDR1 DFQATT and CDR2 SNEGSKA (reference sequence). The V and J ends lost 2 bases and 5 bases respectively, with 18 bases between them. The data also belong to a second study, concerning T cells of mothers and their children.

The gene calls are TRBV20-1 and TRBJ2-5, with a tentative D call TRBD1 (5 bases). The source material was blood. This TCR was sampled from a boy between 10 and 17 years old in good health. The CDR3 is CSARPRGYSRETQYF. For the CDR3, the DNA is TGCAGTGCTAGACCTAGGGGCTACTCGCGGGAGACCCAGTACTTC.